This T cell receptor (beta chain) was documented in a study of tumor-infiltrating lymphocytes in primary liver carcinoma. Study overall: Yields of productive TCRbeta reads ranged from roughly 3.5 to 7.13 million per sample and were similar across tissue types. General study points: Tumor-blood pairs (like tumor-adjacent pairs) overlapped less than tumor region pairs did. Appearing in all five tumor regions was true of only about 8-25% of top clones.

Points on this clonotype: Its antigen remains unknown. Germline and junction disagree at one end, which may indicate a read error.

A constant-region primer primed TCR beta cDNA synthesis from roughly 520 ng of total RNA. The TCR beta library was amplified through three nested multiplex PCR rounds in a modified ARM-PCR procedure. The first two PCR rounds, nine to ten cycles each, used TRBV1-TRBV30 forward primers and a C-beta reverse primer. Each CDR3 protein is one row after TCRdb ran MiXCR on the multiplex PCR reads. The data hold some 190,000 distinct CDR3 sequences, with 70% to 90% observed a single time. The CDR3 is made up of 15 amino acids. Germline CDR1 and CDR2: SGHNT and YYREEE (reference sequence). Co-extraction of both nucleic acids (RNA and DNA) used about 19-33 mg of unsorted bulk tissue. Every tumor was sampled at five separate regions.

This receptor was obtained from a man between 35 and 55 years old with primary liver carcinoma and hepatitis B virus infection. This rearrangement joins TRBV5-4 to TRBJ1-1; 7 nucleotides agree with TRBD1. The sequenced sample consisted of tumor tissue from primary liver carcinoma. The CDR3 DNA is TGTACCAGCAGCTTGCGACAGGGCGGGGACAATGAAGCTTTCTTT. It is translated as CTSSLRQGGDNEAFF.